The clone carrying this T cell receptor beta chain was counted many times. What it recognizes is unknown. The data are from a study of regulatory T cells in long-lasting Graves disease. Study-level findings and limits: Favoring TRBV28, TRBJ1-2 and TRBJ2-5 was a feature seen in persistent disease.

This sample's time point: newly diagnosed GD, antithyroid drugs for less than 3 months. The authors made the TCR library using RNA they extracted from PBMCs. American Thyroid Association guidelines served as the basis for diagnosing Graves' disease. The trim removed 4 bases at V and 8 bases at J, leaving 14 bases unmatched. The CDR3 contains 16 residues. The germline V gene has CDR1 SGHRS and CDR2 YFSETQ. Library construction for TCR beta used iRepertoire HTBI primers and Arm-PCR of CDR3 regions. TCRdb itself ran the multiplex PCR reads through MiXCR, one entry per CDR3 protein. Of 350,000 to 450,000 distinct CDR3 sequences listed, 16% are singletons. The sample was also reused in another study, on T cells in Graves' hyperthyroidism and ophthalmopathy.

The specimen was peripheral blood mononuclear cells (PBMCs), collected at new diagnosis, from a patient treated with antithyroid drugs. The chain links TRBV5-1 to TRBJ1-4, with 7 bases matching TRBD1. The receptor's source is a man in his forties or fifties with Graves disease. As DNA, the CDR3 is TGCGCCAGCAGCCCTGGGACAGAGGTCGATTGGGAAAAACTGTTTTTT. Its protein is CASSPGTEVDWEKLFF.